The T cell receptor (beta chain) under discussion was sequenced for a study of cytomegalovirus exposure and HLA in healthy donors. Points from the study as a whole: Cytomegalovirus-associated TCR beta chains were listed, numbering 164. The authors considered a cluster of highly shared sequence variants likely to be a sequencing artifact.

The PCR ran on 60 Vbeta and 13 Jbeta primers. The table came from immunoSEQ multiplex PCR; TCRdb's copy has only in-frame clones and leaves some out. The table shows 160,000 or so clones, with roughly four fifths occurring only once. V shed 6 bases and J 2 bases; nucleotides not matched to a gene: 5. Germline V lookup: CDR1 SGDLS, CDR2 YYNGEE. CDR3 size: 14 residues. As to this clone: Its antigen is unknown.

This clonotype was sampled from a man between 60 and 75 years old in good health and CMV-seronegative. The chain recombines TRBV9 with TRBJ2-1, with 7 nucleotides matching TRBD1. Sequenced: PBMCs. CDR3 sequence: CASNRDSPYNEQFF. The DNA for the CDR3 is TGTGCCAGCAACCGGGACAGCCCCTACAATGAGCAGTTCTTC.